The TCR beta chain described here comes from a study of blood T cells in healthy people across ages. Study-wide findings and caveats: Age showed a roughly linear inverse relationship with TCR beta diversity per million T cells. Naive T cell percentage showed a strong correlation with TCR beta diversity. Diversity estimates drawn from one million T cells were deemed underestimates.

Total RNA, at least 6 micrograms per sample, was extracted from PBMCs. With a J-beta primer mix and a sample-barcoded 5' primer, a second PCR ran 7 to 11 cycles. MiXCR, run by TCRdb on the 5' RACE reads, gives a single entry per CDR3 protein. Among about 1.4 million distinct CDR3 sequences listed, approximately 59% were seen once. In regard to this clonotype: What it recognizes is unknown.

Germline-derived CDR1 and CDR2 are MNHEY and SVGEGT. The CDR3 totals 16 residues. V lost 4 bases to trimming and J lost 5 bases, with 20 bases between them. The sample was blood. The chain uses TRBV6-2 or TRBV6-3 and TRBJ1-1; D ambiguous. This TCR came from a man aged 18 to 35 in good health. Here the CDR3 reads CASSFQIGNLETEAFF. CDR3 in DNA: TGTGCCAGCAGTTTCCAGATCGGGAATCTAGAGACTGAAGCTTTCTTT.